The source of this T cell receptor (beta chain) is a study of tumor-infiltrating lymphocytes in primary liver carcinoma. The V end was cut by 1 base, the J end by 14 bases, with 15 bases between. Germline V gene data show CDR1 as MNHNS and CDR2 as SASEGT. This CDR3 has 14 amino acids. A few counts support this clonotype. The antigen is unknown. DNA and RNA were both co-extracted from about 19-30 mg of bulk tissue that had not been sorted. Tumor samples each held over 90% viable tumor cells. Study results and caveats: Tumors and blood were compared for top-250-clone fraction, and tumors had the significantly higher value (p = 0.039). Tumor-adjacent and tumor-blood pairs showed less overlap than tumor region pairs.

With approximately 500 ng total RNA as template and a constant-region primer, TCR beta cDNA was made. Libraries of TCR beta came from three nested multiplex PCR rounds with slightly modified ARM-PCR. For approximately 11 cycles apiece, the opening two PCR rounds ran with TRBV1-TRBV30 forward primers and a C-beta reverse primer. TCRdb called the multiplex PCR reads again in MiXCR, with one record for every CDR3 protein. The sample lists fewer than 40,000 distinct CDR3 sequences, around two thirds occurring once. Sequenced sample: liver tumor tissue from sampling region 3. The subset was: tumor region T3, left-lateral pole. The chain carries TRBV6-1 and TRBJ1-6; D not resolved. This receptor was identified in a woman aged 30 to 39 with primary liver carcinoma and hepatitis B virus infection. The CDR3 loop is CASSEEGLGGTLHF. As DNA, the CDR3 is TGTGCCAGCAGTGAAGAAGGGTTAGGAGGGACCCTCCACTTT.